This T cell receptor (beta chain) was recorded in a study of blood T cell repertoires in COVID-19. Profiled with immunoSEQ multiplex PCR; TCRdb holds only in-frame clones, not every one. The table has approximately 210,000 clones, 65% to 90% seen once. This CDR3 has 14 amino acids. Germline values: CDR1 LNHNV, CDR2 YYDKDF (reference sequence). The germline V and J ends were trimmed by 1 base and 2 bases, with 8 bases remaining between them. The clonotype comes from a woman aged 45-59 years with acute COVID-19. Sequencing was carried out using PBMCs or T cells enriched from blood (not recorded which). J is TRBJ2-5 and V is TRBV15; D uncertain. The CDR3: CATSRGAWQETQYF. The CDR3 bases are TGTGCCACCAGCAGAGGAGCATGGCAAGAGACCCAGTACTTC.